These 21 T cell receptor beta chains were sequenced from one sample in a study of T cells after yellow fever vaccination. TCRdb re-analysed the 5' RACE reads in MiXCR, keeping a single row per CDR3 protein. The sample shows some 350,000 distinct CDR3 sequences, roughly 11% of them seen only once. Source: PBMCs, taken on the day of the first yellow fever vaccination. The receptors originated from a man aged 18 to 29 who received the YFV17D yellow fever vaccine.

This clonotype showed up just a few times. This sequence joins TRBV6-5 and TRBJ1-2; TRBD1 matches 7 bases. CDR1 and CDR2 (germline): MNHEY, SVGAGI. Losses at the gene ends were 2 bases for V and 0 bases for J; bases not matched to a gene: 3. The CDR3 sequence is 15 residues long. Here the CDR3 DNA reads TGTGCCAGCAGTTACCGGGGACAGACTAACTATGGCTACACCTTC. Its protein product is CASSYRGQTNYGYTF.

This clonotype occurred many times. The rearrangement links TRBV15 to TRBJ2-2; D is undetermined. Germline lookup yields CDR1 LNHNV and CDR2 YYDKDF (reference sequence). The CDR3 totals 13 residues. V was pared by 0 bases and J by 4 bases, with 3 bases between. The CDR3 region has the DNA TGTGCCACCAGCAGAGAACCCACCGGGGAGCTGTTTTTT. This codes for CATSREPTGELFF.

This clonotype was counted ten times or more. The chain combines TRBV15 with TRBJ2-1, with D possibly being TRBD1 (6 bases). CDR3 length equals 15 residues. Germline CDR1 reads LNHNV; CDR2 reads YYDKDF (reference sequence). With 0 bases removed from V and 8 bases from J, the gap between germline ends came to 14 bases. Here the CDR3 reads CATSRDYQGHDEQFF. CDR3 DNA: TGTGCCACCAGCAGAGATTACCAGGGGCACGATGAGCAGTTCTTC.

This clonotype was counted only a few times. This chain connects TRBV12-3 or TRBV12-4 to TRBJ2-1, with TRBD2 as a possible D gene (6 bases). The V end lost 9 bases, the J end lost 6 bases, and 18 bases lay between the germline ends. The CDR3 covers 14 residues. The CDR3 coding sequence is TGTGCCAGTAATGCGGGGCAACGGAGCAATGAGCAGTTCTTC. It encodes CASNAGQRSNEQFF.

This chain uses TRBV6-2 or TRBV6-3 with TRBJ2-3; no reliable D call. V lost 0 bases to trimming and J lost 1 base, with 8 bases between them. Germline CDR1 MNHEY, CDR2 SVGEGT. The CDR3 loop spans 15 amino acids. CDR3 sequence (DNA): TGTGCCAGCAGTTACTCGAAGGCAGGCACAGATACGCAGTATTTT. It yields the protein CASSYSKAGTDTQYF.

The chain joins TRBV20-1 to TRBJ2-1, with D unclear. The germline V and J ends were trimmed by 1 base and 0 bases, with 10 bases remaining between them. In germline, CDR1 is DFQATT, CDR2 SNEGSKA (reference sequence). The CDR3 runs to 15 residues. CDR3 sequence: CSARARTGSYNEQFF. Here the CDR3 DNA reads TGCAGTGCTAGAGCCCGGACGGGCTCCTACAATGAGCAGTTCTTC.

The rearrangement links TRBV19 to TRBJ2-7; 7 bases align to TRBD1. This CDR3 is built from 16 residues. V shed 9 bases, J shed 6 bases, and the junction held 20 bases outside the gene matches. The V gene's germline CDR1 is LNHDA and CDR2 SQIVND (reference sequence). CDR3 region: CARGDRELLFPCEQYF. The CDR3 DNA sequence: TGTGCCAGGGGAGACAGGGAGCTCCTCTTCCCCTGCGAGCAGTACTTC.

The genes are TRBV6-2 or TRBV6-3 and TRBJ1-5, with D tentatively TRBD1 (5 bases). CDR3 length: 13 amino acids. CDR1 and CDR2 (germline): MNHEY, SVGEGT. V lost 2 bases to trimming and J lost 6 bases, with 8 bases between them. Written as DNA, the CDR3 is TGTGCCAGCAGTTACGAACAGGTTCAGCCCCAGCATTTT. Translating gives CASSYEQVQPQHF.

This clonotype has a handful of counts. This chain uses TRBV20-1 with TRBJ2-1; D unresolved. The CDR3 is 14 residues long. Germline CDR1 and CDR2: DFQATT and SNEGSKA (reference sequence). Trimming removed 2 bases from V and 9 bases from J, with 17 bases in between. CDR3 region: CSARMQTSLREQFF. CDR3 coding DNA: TGCAGTGCTAGAATGCAGACCTCGCTGCGTGAGCAGTTCTTC.

The sample holds a few counts of this clonotype. J is TRBJ1-1 and V is TRBV29-1; 8 bases line up with TRBD1. V was pared by 7 bases and J by 1 base, with 8 bases of the junction left unmatched. The V gene's germline CDR1 is SQVTM and CDR2 ANQGSEA. This CDR3 is 14 amino acids long. The chain's CDR3 is CSGTGRLGNTEAFF. The CDR3 DNA reads TGCAGCGGGACAGGGAGATTGGGGAACACTGAAGCTTTCTTT. The variable domain in full, completed from reference TRBV29-1 and TRBJ1-1, reads SAVISQKPSRDICQRGTSLTIQCQVDSQVTMMFWYRQQPGQSLTLIATANQGSEATYESGFVIDKFPISRPNLTFSTLTVSNMSPEDSSIYLCSGTGRLGNTEAFFGQGTRLTVV.

The chain joins TRBV20-1 to TRBJ2-3, with 10 bases lining up with TRBD2. The CDR3 contains 14 residues. V was pared by 0 bases and J by 6 bases, with 3 bases of the junction left unmatched. The germline V gene encodes CDR1 DFQATT and CDR2 SNEGSKA (reference sequence). CDR3 loop: CSARDQRGGDTQYF. Written as DNA, the CDR3 is TGCAGTGCTAGAGATCAGCGGGGGGGCGATACGCAGTATTTT.

The chain employs TRBV12-3 or TRBV12-4 and TRBJ1-6; D possibly corresponds to TRBD1 (6 bases). The germline V and J ends were trimmed by 3 bases and 9 bases, with 9 bases remaining between them. This CDR3 has 13 residues. The CDR3 nucleotides read TGTGCCAGCAGTTTCCGGGGGCTTTCACCCCTCCACTTT. Translating gives CASSFRGLSPLHF.

The chain combines TRBV7-9 with TRBJ2-2, with D perhaps TRBD1 (5 bases). Germline CDR1 is SEHNR and CDR2 is FQNEAQ (reference sequence). Trimming pared 3 bases from V and 9 bases from J, leaving 14 bases between. The CDR3 consists of 14 residues. The CDR3 region is CASSFAADRRELFF. The DNA for the CDR3 is TGTGCCAGCAGCTTCGCGGCTGACAGACGGGAGCTGTTTTTT.

There are a few counts of this clonotype. The CDR3 here is CASRDNRPDTQYF. CDR3 sequence (DNA): TGTGCCAGCAGAGACAACCGCCCTGATACGCAGTATTTT. The J gene is TRBJ2-3, the V gene TRBV2, with D hard to call. Per the germline V gene, CDR1 is SNHLY and CDR2 is FYNNEI. The CDR3 is 13 residues long. Trimming left V 6 bases short and J 6 bases short, with 13 bases between.

This clonotype was counted a few times. The V and J genes are TRBV11-2 and TRBJ2-1; possible D gene TRBD2, 5 bases. Trimming removed 4 bases at V and 9 bases at J, with 19 bases between. The CDR3 totals 15 residues. Germline assignment: CDR1 SGHAT and CDR2 FQNNGV. The CDR3 nucleotides are TGTGCCAGCAGCTCCGGACGGACGGCCACTAGTGAGCAGTTCTTC. Protein sequence: CASSSGRTATSEQFF.

This clonotype was seen a handful of times. The chain links TRBV10-3 to TRBJ1-1; D ambiguous. The V end was cut by 2 bases, the J end by 0 bases, with 10 bases between. CDR1 and CDR2 from the germline V gene are ENHRY and SYGVKD. The CDR3 runs 15 residues. CDR3 DNA sequence: TGTGCCATCAGTGAGAGATTCCGCATGAACACTGAAGCTTTCTTT. The encoded protein is CAISERFRMNTEAFF.

The chain employs TRBV15 and TRBJ1-2; no reliable D call. The CDR3 consists of 14 residues. Trimming shortened V by 0 bases and J by 4 bases, and 9 bases separated the two germline ends. The germline gives CDR1 LNHNV, CDR2 YYDKDF (reference sequence). The chain's CDR3 is CATSRDLGIYGYTF. DNA for the CDR3: TGTGCCACCAGCAGAGATCTGGGAATCTATGGCTACACCTTC.

This clonotype was observed at least ten times. The V and J genes are TRBV12-3 or TRBV12-4 and TRBJ2-1; a possible D gene is TRBD2 (5 bases). V gave up 2 bases and J gave up 6 bases, with 8 bases separating them. CDR3 length equals 13 residues. CDR3 nucleotides: TGTGCCAGCAGTTTACGGGGTGTCAATGAGCAGTTCTTC. It yields the protein CASSLRGVNEQFF.

This clonotype occurred a few times. Its ends do not fully match the called genes, so a read error is possible. The chain joins TRBV18 to TRBJ1-3, with D tentatively TRBD1 (5 bases). The CDR3 contains 13 residues. CDR1 and CDR2 from the germline V gene are KGHSH and LQKENI. Here the CDR3 DNA reads TGTGCCAGCTCACCGACAGATGGAAACATCATATATTTT. As protein: CASSPTDGNIIYF.

V usage is TRBV6-2 or TRBV6-3 and J usage is TRBJ1-1, with D uncertain. Trimming shortened V by 6 bases and J by 7 bases, and 9 bases separated the two germline ends. The CDR3 loop spans 11 amino acids. The germline gives CDR1 MNHEY, CDR2 SVGEGT. The CDR3 is CASRDSVEAFF. The DNA for the CDR3 is TGTGCCAGCAGGGACTCGGTTGAAGCTTTCTTT.

The chain has TRBV2 and TRBJ1-1; maybe TRBD1 (6 bases). CDR3 length: 16 residues. Germline V gives CDR1 SNHLY, CDR2 FYNNEI. V lost 8 bases and J 3 bases, leaving 22 bases between the germline ends. This CDR3 is CASRKPNRRGDTEAFF. In DNA form, the CDR3 reads TGTGCCAGCCGAAAGCCAAACCGGAGGGGGGACACTGAAGCTTTCTTT.